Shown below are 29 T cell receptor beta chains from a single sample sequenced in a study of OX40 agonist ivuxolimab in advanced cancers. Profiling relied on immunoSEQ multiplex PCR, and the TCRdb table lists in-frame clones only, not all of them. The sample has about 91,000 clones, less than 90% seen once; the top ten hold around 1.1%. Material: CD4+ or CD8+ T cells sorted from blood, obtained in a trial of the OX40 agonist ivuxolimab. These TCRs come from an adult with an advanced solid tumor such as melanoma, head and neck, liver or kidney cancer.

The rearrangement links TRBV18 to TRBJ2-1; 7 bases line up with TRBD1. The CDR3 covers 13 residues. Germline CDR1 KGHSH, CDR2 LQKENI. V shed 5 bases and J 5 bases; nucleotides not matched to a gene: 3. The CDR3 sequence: CASSDTGDNEQFF. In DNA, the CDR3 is TGTGCCAGCTCAGACACAGGGGACAATGAGCAGTTCTTC.

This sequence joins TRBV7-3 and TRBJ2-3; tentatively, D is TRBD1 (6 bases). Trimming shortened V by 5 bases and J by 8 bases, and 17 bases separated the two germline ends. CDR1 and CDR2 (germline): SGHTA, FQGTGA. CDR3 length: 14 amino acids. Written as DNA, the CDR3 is TGTGCCAGCAGCCTGGACGGGGTAGGGGGTACGCAGTATTTT. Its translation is CASSLDGVGGTQYF.

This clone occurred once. In DNA, the CDR3 is TGTGCAAGTCGTCGGCCAGTCTACACCTTC. This sequence encodes CASRRPVYTF. This chain joins TRBV12-2 and TRBJ1-2. TRBV12-2 is an annotated pseudogene. This CDR3 has 10 residues.

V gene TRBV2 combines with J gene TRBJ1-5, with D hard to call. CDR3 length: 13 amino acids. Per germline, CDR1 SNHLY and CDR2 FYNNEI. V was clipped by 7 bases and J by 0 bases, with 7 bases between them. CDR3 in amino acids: CASILDSNQPQHF. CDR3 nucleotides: TGTGCCAGCATATTGGATAGCAATCAGCCCCAGCATTTT.

CDR3 region: CASSLAELNTGELFF. Here the CDR3 DNA reads TGTGCCAGCAGCTTGGCCGAACTTAACACCGGGGAGCTGTTTTTT. J is TRBJ2-2 and V is TRBV5-4, with D unresolved. CDR1 is SGHNT and CDR2 is YYREEE in the germline V gene (reference sequence). The CDR3 contains 15 residues. Trimming cost V 0 bases and J 2 bases, with 8 bases left between them.

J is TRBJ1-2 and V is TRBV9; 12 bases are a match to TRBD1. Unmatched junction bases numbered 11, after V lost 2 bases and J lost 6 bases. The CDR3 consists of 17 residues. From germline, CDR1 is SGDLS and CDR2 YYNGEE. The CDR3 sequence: CASSVLGTGGAGHGYTF. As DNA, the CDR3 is TGTGCCAGCAGCGTTTTAGGGACAGGGGGCGCTGGTCATGGCTACACCTTC.

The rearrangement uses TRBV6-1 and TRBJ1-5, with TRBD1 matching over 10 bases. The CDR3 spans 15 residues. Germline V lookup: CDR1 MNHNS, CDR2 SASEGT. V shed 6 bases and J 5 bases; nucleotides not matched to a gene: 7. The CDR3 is CASSVDRGIDQPQHF. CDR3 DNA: TGTGCCAGCAGCGTGGACAGGGGGATCGATCAGCCCCAGCATTTT.

CDR3 DNA: TGCGCCAGCAGGAGGGCTGGGGGCAGCATCACTGAAGCTTTCTTT. Its translation is CASRRAGGSITEAFF. The rearrangement links TRBV5-1 to TRBJ1-1, with a possible D match to TRBD1 (6 bases). The V gene lost 5 bases and the J gene lost 4 bases, with 18 bases spanning the gap. This CDR3 comprises 15 residues. In germline, CDR1 is SGHRS, CDR2 YFSETQ.

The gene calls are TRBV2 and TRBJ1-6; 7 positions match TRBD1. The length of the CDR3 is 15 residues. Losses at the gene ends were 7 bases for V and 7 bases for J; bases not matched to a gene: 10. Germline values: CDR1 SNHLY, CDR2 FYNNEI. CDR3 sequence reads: CASIQGQLLNSPLHF. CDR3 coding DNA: TGTGCCAGCATTCAGGGACAGTTATTGAATTCACCCCTCCACTTT. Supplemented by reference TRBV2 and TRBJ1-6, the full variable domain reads EPEVTQTPSHQVTQMGQEVILRCVPISNHLYFYWYRQILGQKVEFLVSFYNNEISEKSEIFDDQFSVERPDGSNFTLKIRSTKLEDSAMYFCASIQGQLLNSPLHFGNGTRLTVT.

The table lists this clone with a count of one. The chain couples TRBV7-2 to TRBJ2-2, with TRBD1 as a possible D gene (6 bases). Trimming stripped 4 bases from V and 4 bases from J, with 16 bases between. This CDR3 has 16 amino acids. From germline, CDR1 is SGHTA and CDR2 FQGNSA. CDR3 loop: CASSSQGRLSTGELFF. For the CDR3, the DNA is TGTGCCAGCAGCTCACAGGGTCGGTTGAGCACCGGGGAGCTGTTTTTT.

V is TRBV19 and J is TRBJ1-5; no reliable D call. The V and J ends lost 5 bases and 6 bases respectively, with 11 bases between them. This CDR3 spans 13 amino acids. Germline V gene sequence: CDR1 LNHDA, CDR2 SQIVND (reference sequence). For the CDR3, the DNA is TGTGCCAGTAGTCTAAAAGGGCGTCAGCCCCAGCATTTT. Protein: CASSLKGRQPQHF.

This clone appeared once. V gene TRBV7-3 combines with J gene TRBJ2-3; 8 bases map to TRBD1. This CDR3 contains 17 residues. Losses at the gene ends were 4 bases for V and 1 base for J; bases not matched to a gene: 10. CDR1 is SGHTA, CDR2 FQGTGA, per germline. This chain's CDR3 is CASSSQGTGLGTDTQYF. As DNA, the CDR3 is TGTGCCAGCAGCTCCCAAGGGACAGGTTTGGGCACAGATACGCAGTATTTT.

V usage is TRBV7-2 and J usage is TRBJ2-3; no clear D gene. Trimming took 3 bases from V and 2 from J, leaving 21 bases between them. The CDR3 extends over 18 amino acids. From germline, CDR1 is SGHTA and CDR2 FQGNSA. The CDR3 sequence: CASSFGQRLVSFTDTQYF. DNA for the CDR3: TGTGCCAGCAGCTTCGGTCAGAGGCTAGTTTCATTCACAGATACGCAGTATTTT.

CDR3 nucleotide sequence: TGTGCCAGCAGTGAATTGGTGATGGTAGGCCGGGGAAAACTGTTTTTT. Translation: CASSELVMVGRGKLFF. V is TRBV6-1 and J is TRBJ1-4; D is ambiguous. Trimming took off 2 bases at V and 10 bases at J, with 20 bases between the two ends. Germline V gene data show CDR1 as MNHNS and CDR2 as SASEGT. The CDR3 covers 16 residues.

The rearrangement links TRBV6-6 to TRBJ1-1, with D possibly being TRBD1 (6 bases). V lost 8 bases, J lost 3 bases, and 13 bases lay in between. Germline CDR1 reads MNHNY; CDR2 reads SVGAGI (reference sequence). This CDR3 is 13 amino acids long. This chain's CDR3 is CASEGERYTEAFF. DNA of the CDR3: TGTGCCAGCGAGGGGGAGCGTTACACTGAAGCTTTCTTT.

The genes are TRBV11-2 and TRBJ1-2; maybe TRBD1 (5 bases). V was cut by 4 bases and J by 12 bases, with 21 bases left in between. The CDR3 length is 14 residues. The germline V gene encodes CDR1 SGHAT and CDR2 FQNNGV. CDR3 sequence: CASSSRNGGGSHTF. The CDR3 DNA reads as TGTGCCAGCAGCTCTAGAAACGGGGGGGGTTCGCACACCTTC.

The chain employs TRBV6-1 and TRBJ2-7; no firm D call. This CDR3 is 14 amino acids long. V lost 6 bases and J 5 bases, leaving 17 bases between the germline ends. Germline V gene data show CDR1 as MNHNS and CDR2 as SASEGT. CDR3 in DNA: TGTGCCAGCAGATCGTTGACCCCCAACCACGAGCAGTACTTC. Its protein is CASRSLTPNHEQYF.

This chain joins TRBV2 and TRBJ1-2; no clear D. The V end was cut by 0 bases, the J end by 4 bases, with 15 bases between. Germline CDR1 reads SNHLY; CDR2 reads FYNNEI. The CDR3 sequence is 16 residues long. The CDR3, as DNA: TGTGCCAGCAGTGAAGCGTTCATATGGGATACCTATGGCTACACCTTC. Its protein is CASSEAFIWDTYGYTF.

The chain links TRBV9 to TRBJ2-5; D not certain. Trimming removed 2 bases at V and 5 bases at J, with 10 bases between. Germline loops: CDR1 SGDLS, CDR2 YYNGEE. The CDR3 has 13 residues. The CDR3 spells CASSVRSTETQYF. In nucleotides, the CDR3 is TGTGCCAGCAGCGTGCGTAGTACGGAGACCCAGTACTTC.

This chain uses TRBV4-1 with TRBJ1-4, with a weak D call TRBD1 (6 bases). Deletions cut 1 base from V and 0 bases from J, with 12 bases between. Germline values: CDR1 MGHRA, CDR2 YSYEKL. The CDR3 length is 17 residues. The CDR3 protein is CASSQGRTATTNEKLFF. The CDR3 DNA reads TGCGCCAGCAGCCAAGGTCGGACAGCTACAACTAATGAAAAACTGTTTTTT.

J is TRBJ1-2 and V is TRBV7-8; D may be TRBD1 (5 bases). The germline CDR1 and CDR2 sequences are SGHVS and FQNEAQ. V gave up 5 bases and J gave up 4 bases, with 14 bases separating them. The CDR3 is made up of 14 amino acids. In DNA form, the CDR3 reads TGTGCCAGCAGCGAAGTGGGGGGGTTCTATGGCTACACCTTC. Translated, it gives CASSEVGGFYGYTF.

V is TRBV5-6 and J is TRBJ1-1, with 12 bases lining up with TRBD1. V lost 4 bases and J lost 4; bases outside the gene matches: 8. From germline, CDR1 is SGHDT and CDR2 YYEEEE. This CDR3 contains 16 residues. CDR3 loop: CASSRDRGRVGTEAFF. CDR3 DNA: TGTGCCAGCAGCCGGGACAGGGGGCGCGTAGGCACTGAAGCTTTCTTT. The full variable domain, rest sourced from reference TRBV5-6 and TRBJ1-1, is DAGVTQSPTHLIKTRGQQVTLRCSPKSGHDTVSWYQQALGQGPQFIFQYYEEEERQRGNFPDRFSGHQFPNYSSELNVNALLLGDSALYLCASSRDRGRVGTEAFFGQGTRLTVV.

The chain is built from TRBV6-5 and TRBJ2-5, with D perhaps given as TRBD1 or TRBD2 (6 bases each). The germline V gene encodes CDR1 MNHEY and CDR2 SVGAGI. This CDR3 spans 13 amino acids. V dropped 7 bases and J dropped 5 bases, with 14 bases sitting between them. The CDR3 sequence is CASKEQGGETQYF. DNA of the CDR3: TGTGCCAGCAAGGAACAAGGGGGGGAGACCCAGTACTTC.

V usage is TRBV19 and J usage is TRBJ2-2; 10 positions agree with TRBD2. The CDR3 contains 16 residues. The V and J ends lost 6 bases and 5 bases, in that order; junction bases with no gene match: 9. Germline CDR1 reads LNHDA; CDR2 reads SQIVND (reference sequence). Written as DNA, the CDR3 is TGTGCCAGTAGCCGATCTAGCGGGGGAGGTACCGGGGAGCTGTTTTTT. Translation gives CASSRSSGGGTGELFF.

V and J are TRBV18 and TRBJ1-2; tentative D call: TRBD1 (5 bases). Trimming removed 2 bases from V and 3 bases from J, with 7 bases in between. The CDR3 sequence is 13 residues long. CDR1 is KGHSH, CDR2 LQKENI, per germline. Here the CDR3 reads CASSPGADYGYTF. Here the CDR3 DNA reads TGTGCCAGCTCACCAGGGGCGGACTATGGCTACACCTTC. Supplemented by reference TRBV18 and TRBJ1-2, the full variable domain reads NAGVMQNPRHLVRRRGQEARLRCSPMKGHSHVYWYRQLPEEGLKFMVYLQKENIIDESGMPKERFSAEFPKEGPSILRIQQVVRGDSAAYFCASSPGADYGYTFGSGTRLTVV.

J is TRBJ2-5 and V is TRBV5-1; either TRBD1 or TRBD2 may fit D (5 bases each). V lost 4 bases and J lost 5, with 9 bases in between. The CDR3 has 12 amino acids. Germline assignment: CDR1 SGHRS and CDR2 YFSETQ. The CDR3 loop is CASSNWGETQYF. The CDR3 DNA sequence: TGCGCCAGCAGCAACTGGGGGGAGACCCAGTACTTC.

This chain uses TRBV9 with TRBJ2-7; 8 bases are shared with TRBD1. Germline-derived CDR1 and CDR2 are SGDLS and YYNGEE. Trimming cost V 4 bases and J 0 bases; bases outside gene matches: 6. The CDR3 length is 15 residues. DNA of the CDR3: TGTGCCAGCAGCCCAAGACAGGGGACCTCCTACGAGCAGTACTTC. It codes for CASSPRQGTSYEQYF.

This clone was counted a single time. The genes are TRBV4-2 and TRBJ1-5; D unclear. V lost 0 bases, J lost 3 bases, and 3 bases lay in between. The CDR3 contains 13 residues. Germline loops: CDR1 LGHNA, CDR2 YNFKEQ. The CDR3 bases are TGTGCCAGCAGCCAAGACGACAATCAGCCCCAGCATTTT. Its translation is CASSQDDNQPQHF.

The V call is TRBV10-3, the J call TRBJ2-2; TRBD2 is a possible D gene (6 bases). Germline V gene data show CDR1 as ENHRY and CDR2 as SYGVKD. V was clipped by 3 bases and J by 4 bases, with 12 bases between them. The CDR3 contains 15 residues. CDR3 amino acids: CAISDRRGGTGELFF. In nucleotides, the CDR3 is TGTGCCATCAGTGATCGCCGGGGAGGCACCGGGGAGCTGTTTTTT.